This TCR beta chain was retrieved from a study of T-cell memory formation after mild COVID-19. Trimming took 4 bases from V and 3 from J, leaving 11 bases between them. The germline V gene has CDR1 KGHDR and CDR2 SFDVKD. The CDR3 is made up of 15 amino acids. This clonotype was observed a handful of times. What it binds is not known. General study findings and limits: Day 15 to 85 contracting clones showed balanced CD4/CD8; later expanders leaned CD4+.

Via MiXCR, TCRdb re-called the 5' RACE reads, giving one row per CDR3 protein. The sample lists fewer than 650,000 distinct CDR3 sequences, less than 25% occurring once. This TCR came from an adult woman who had mild COVID-19 (a few samples of this study predate the infection). Cell type and time point are not known. The V and J genes are TRBV24-1 and TRBJ2-2; D is perhaps TRBD1 (5 bases). Specimen: PBMCs or a T cell subset sorted from them (not recorded which). DNA of the CDR3: TGTGCCACCAGTGACAGGGTTTTAGACACCGGGGAGCTGTTTTTT. Residues: CATSDRVLDTGELFF.